This entry concerns a single T cell receptor (beta chain). Its antigen remains unknown. This entry is derived from a study of T cells in localized non-small cell lung cancer. The repertoire was sequenced with immunoSEQ multiplex PCR; TCRdb's copy has only in-frame clones and lacks some. The data contain about 35,000 clones, around 92% of them singletons. This CDR3 contains 13 residues. With V trimmed by 4 bases and J by 5 bases, 4 bases remained unmatched. The germline CDR1 and CDR2 sequences are SGHRS and YFSETQ. Study-level results: Turning up in adjacent lung were a median roughly 60 of the top 100 tumor clones. A raised T cell density in blood coincided with lengthier overall survival.

The chain carries TRBV5-1 and TRBJ1-1, with TRBD1 matching over 8 bases. The receptor's source is a female donor at least 60 years old with stage I lung adenocarcinoma. The material sequenced was peripheral blood, taken before any cancer treatment. The CDR3 sequence: CASSQGAGTEAFF. CDR3 DNA sequence: TGCGCCAGCAGCCAGGGGGCTGGAACTGAAGCTTTCTTT. The full variable domain, its missing parts supplied by reference TRBV5-1 and TRBJ1-1, is KAGVTQTPRYLIKTRGQQVTLSCSPISGHRSVSWYQQTPGQGLQFLFEYFSETQRNKGNFPGRFSGRQFSNSRSEMNVSTLELGDSALYLCASSQGAGTEAFFGQGTRLTVV.